The sequence of this TCR beta chain was determined in a study of response to subunit inactivated influenza vaccine. Findings of the study overall: The authors offered the suggestion that each seasonal influenza vaccination recruits few new T cells.

Germline CDR1 SGHRS, CDR2 YFSETQ. Trimming cost V 2 bases and J 4 bases, with 10 bases left between them. The CDR3 is 15 residues long. This clonotype came up a few times. Its specificity is unknown. TCRdb fed the RT-PCR reads into MiXCR, producing one record per CDR3 protein. The data show hundreds of thousands of distinct CDR3 sequences, 15% to 20% seen once. V and J are TRBV5-1 and TRBJ1-6; the D is unclear. The TCR was taken from a man aged 50 to 69 who received an inactivated influenza vaccine. Sequenced material: CD4+ T cells sorted from PBMCs, taken approximately 25 months after vaccination. CDR3 DNA: TGCGCCAGCAGCTTAGCTGACGGGTATAATTCACCCCTCCACTTT. Translation: CASSLADGYNSPLHF.